Below are 17 T cell receptor beta chains sequenced from a single sample in a study of identical twins. TCRdb analysed the 5' RACE reads with MiXCR anew, one entry per CDR3 protein. The repertoire holds approximately 630,000 distinct CDR3 sequences, with roughly 7.1% as singletons. The data were also submitted as part of a second study, on yellow fever vaccine responses in identical twins.

Material: PBMCs. These receptors came from a woman aged 18-35 years in good health.

This clonotype has a handful of counts. In nucleotides, the CDR3 is TGTGCCAGCAGTTACTCGGGCAGTGGAGAAAACATTCAGTACTTC. Translation: CASSYSGSGENIQYF. The genes are TRBV6-5 and TRBJ2-4; no clear D. The ends were cut back, 0 bases at V and 5 bases at J, with 11 bases in the middle. CDR1 is MNHEY, CDR2 SVGAGI, per germline. The CDR3 contains 15 residues.

This clonotype was seen only a few times. This sequence joins TRBV6-2 or TRBV6-3 and TRBJ2-4, with D possibly being TRBD1 (6 bases). CDR1 and CDR2 (germline): MNHEY, SVGEGT. CDR3 length: 15 residues. V lost 5 bases to trimming and J lost 3 bases, with 14 bases between them. CDR3 bases: TGTGCCAGCAGTCCGAGACAGGCTTACAAAAACATTCAGTACTTC. This translates into CASSPRQAYKNIQYF.

The genes are TRBV15 and TRBJ2-1; 8 nucleotides match TRBD2. In germline, CDR1 is LNHNV, CDR2 YYDKDF (reference sequence). V lost 0 bases and J lost 0; bases outside the gene matches: 7. The CDR3 contains 18 residues. The CDR3 is CATSREWARGDSYNEQFF. The CDR3 nucleotides read TGTGCCACCAGCAGAGAATGGGCGCGGGGGGACTCCTACAATGAGCAGTTCTTC.

In this sample, this clonotype turned up a few times. This chain links TRBV6-6 with TRBJ1-4; D call uncertain. Between the trimmed V and J ends, which lost 5 bases and 7 bases, there was a span of 5 bases. Germline CDR1 MNHNY, CDR2 SVGAGI (reference sequence). This CDR3 is built from 11 residues. The CDR3 DNA reads as TGTGCCAGCAGTAATGGTGAAAAACTGTTTTTT. As protein: CASSNGEKLFF.

This clonotype came up a few times. V gene TRBV6-2 or TRBV6-3 combines with J gene TRBJ2-7; D is ambiguous. The CDR3 is made up of 16 amino acids. V was shortened by 6 bases and J by 4 bases, with 22 bases between the two germline ends. CDR1 is MNHEY and CDR2 is SVGEGT in the germline V gene. The CDR3 DNA reads as TGTGCCAGCAGATCTACAAAGCCTTCTCGATATTACGAGCAGTACTTC. Encoded protein: CASRSTKPSRYYEQYF.

This clonotype has only a few counts. The chain couples TRBV10-2 to TRBJ2-2; TRBD1 matches at 9 bases. The V gene end was trimmed by 8 bases and the J gene end by 6 bases; junction bases not matched to a gene: 4. Germline V gives CDR1 WSHSY, CDR2 SAAADI. This CDR3 region has 13 residues. The CDR3 protein is CASGTGLAGELFF. DNA for the CDR3: TGCGCCAGCGGGACAGGGTTGGCCGGGGAGCTGTTTTTT.

This rearrangement joins TRBV7-9 to TRBJ1-4; D is ambiguous. Trimming took off 8 bases at V and 6 bases at J, with 7 bases between the two ends. Germline CDR1 is SEHNR and CDR2 is FQNEAQ (reference sequence). The CDR3 runs to 11 residues. The CDR3 DNA is TGTGCCAGCTCCTCGGATGAAAAACTGTTTTTT. Amino acids: CASSSDEKLFF.

The chain combines TRBV5-6 with TRBJ2-2; D gene ambiguous. V dropped 0 bases and J dropped 0 bases, with 6 bases sitting between them. CDR1 and CDR2 (germline): SGHDT, YYEEEE. The CDR3 contains 15 residues. In DNA form, the CDR3 reads TGTGCCAGCAGCTTGGAATGGCCGAACACCGGGGAGCTGTTTTTT. This codes for CASSLEWPNTGELFF.

This clonotype has at least ten counts. The chain is built from TRBV20-1 and TRBJ2-5, with 7 positions matching TRBD2. The CDR3 is made up of 14 amino acids. V was pared by 1 base and J by 4 bases, with 6 bases of the junction left unmatched. The germline V gene has CDR1 DFQATT and CDR2 SNEGSKA (reference sequence). The CDR3 loop is CSARGGRATETQYF. CDR3 nucleotide sequence: TGCAGTGCTAGAGGAGGGAGGGCCACAGAGACCCAGTACTTC.

This clonotype was found a few times. This chain joins TRBV10-3 and TRBJ2-3; D ambiguous. The CDR3 extends over 14 amino acids. The ends were cut back, 2 bases at V and 4 bases at J, with 10 bases in the middle. Germline CDR1 is ENHRY and CDR2 is SYGVKD. The chain's CDR3 is CAISETDGADTQYF. The CDR3 coding sequence is TGTGCCATCAGTGAGACCGACGGTGCAGATACGCAGTATTTT.

In this sample, this clonotype turned up many times. The V and J genes are TRBV10-3 and TRBJ2-7, with a weak D call TRBD2 (5 bases). This CDR3 comprises 11 residues. Germline values: CDR1 ENHRY, CDR2 SYGVKD. The V and J ends lost 4 bases and 4 bases respectively, with 5 bases between them. The CDR3 region is CAISGGYEQYF. In nucleotides, the CDR3 is TGTGCCATCAGTGGAGGGTACGAGCAGTACTTC.

This clonotype came up many times. The chain is built from TRBV20-1 and TRBJ2-2; D gene ambiguous. The V gene lost 1 base and the J gene lost 7 bases, with 7 bases spanning the gap. CDR1 is DFQATT and CDR2 is SNEGSKA in the germline V gene (reference sequence). The CDR3 is 12 amino acids. Here the CDR3 reads CSARVGSGELFF. The CDR3 DNA reads TGCAGTGCTAGAGTCGGTAGCGGGGAGCTGTTTTTT.

The rearrangement uses TRBV28 and TRBJ1-5; possibly TRBD1 for D (5 bases). The CDR3 runs to 15 residues. V lost 6 bases and J 2 bases, leaving 14 bases between the germline ends. The germline CDR1 and CDR2 sequences are MDHEN and SYDVKM. The CDR3 bases are TGTGCCAGCAGCTTACAGGACATAGGCAATCAGCCCCAGCATTTT. This gives the protein CASSLQDIGNQPQHF.

This clonotype appeared a few times. CDR3 sequence (DNA): TGTGCCAGCAGCCGAACCCAGGGGGCGACCTACACAGATACGCAGTATTTT. As protein: CASSRTQGATYTDTQYF. This chain joins TRBV3-1 and TRBJ2-3; 8 positions agree with TRBD1. Germline lookup yields CDR1 LGHDT and CDR2 YNNKEL (reference sequence). Losses at the gene ends were 4 bases for V and 2 bases for J; bases not matched to a gene: 11. The CDR3 is 17 amino acids.

This clonotype came up many times. The gene calls are TRBV5-1 and TRBJ2-2; TRBD2 might be the D (6 bases). The CDR3 length is 15 residues. The germline gives CDR1 SGHRS, CDR2 YFSETQ. Deletions cut 0 bases from V and 3 bases from J, with 9 bases between. In DNA form, the CDR3 reads TGCGCCAGCAGCTTGGGGAGGGGCGACACCGGGGAGCTGTTTTTT. This encodes CASSLGRGDTGELFF.

This CDR3 reads CASSFTGPRAEQYV. The CDR3 bases are TGTGCCAGCAGTTTCACAGGGCCCCGGGCCGAGCAGTACGTC. The chain combines TRBV28 with TRBJ2-7; a weak D match, TRBD1 (6 bases). Trimming took off 3 bases at V and 6 bases at J, with 15 bases between the two ends. The CDR3 has 14 residues. The V gene's germline CDR1 is MDHEN and CDR2 SYDVKM.

The chain has TRBV27 and TRBJ1-5; 12 positions match TRBD1. CDR3 length: 19 residues. From germline, CDR1 is MNHEY and CDR2 SMNVEV (reference sequence). V dropped 2 bases and J dropped 0; count of bases not matched to a gene: 8. CDR3 sequence: CASSLRWDRGLGSNQPQHF. As DNA, the CDR3 is TGTGCCAGCAGTTTACGGTGGGACAGGGGGCTTGGTAGCAATCAGCCCCAGCATTTT.